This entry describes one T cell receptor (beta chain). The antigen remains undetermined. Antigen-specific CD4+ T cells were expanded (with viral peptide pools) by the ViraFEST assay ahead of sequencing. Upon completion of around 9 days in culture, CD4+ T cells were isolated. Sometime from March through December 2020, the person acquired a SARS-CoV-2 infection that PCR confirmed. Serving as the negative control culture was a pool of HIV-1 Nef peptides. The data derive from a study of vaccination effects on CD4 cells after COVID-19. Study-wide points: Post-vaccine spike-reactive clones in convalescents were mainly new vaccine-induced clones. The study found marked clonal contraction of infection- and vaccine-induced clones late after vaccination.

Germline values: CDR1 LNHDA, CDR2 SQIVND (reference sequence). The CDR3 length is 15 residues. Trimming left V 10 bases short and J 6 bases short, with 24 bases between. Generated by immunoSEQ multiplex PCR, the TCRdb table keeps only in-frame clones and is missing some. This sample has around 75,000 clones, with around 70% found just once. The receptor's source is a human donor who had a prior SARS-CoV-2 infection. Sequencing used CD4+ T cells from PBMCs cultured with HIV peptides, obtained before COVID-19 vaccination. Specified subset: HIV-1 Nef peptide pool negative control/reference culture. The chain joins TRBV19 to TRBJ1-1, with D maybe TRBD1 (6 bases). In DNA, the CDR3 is TGTGCCACAGCAAACCCACTCAGGGGATCGTCTGAAGCTTTCTTT. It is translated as CATANPLRGSSEAFF.